These T cell receptor beta chains were read from a single sample in a study of blood T cell repertoires in COVID-19. Sequenced by immunoSEQ multiplex PCR; TCRdb stores in-frame clones only, minus some. The data show 45,000 to 70,000 clones, with about four fifths seen just once and about 20% held by the top ten. Sequenced material: peripheral blood. Every receptor here comes from a woman aged 55-69 years with acute or convalescent COVID-19. Both conserved end residues are part of each CDR3. The order of the fields is clone size, D gene, J gene, CDR3 length, V gene, CDR3 DNA, CDR3 protein. The D gene is left open where the match is weak. Expanded clones get a size class; other rows say once, few or many, or leave the size out.

size: NA
D: NA
J: TRBJ2-5
length: 14
V: TRBV5-1
DNA: TGCGCCAGCAGCTTAGCACAGATTGGGGAGACCCAGTACTTC
CDR3: CASSLAQIGETQYF

size: NA
D: NA
J: TRBJ2-3
length: 16
V: TRBV4-1
DNA: TGCGCCAGCAGCCACCCGGACTGGTCGGGCACAGATACGCAGTATTTT
CDR3: CASSHPDWSGTDTQYF

size: NA
D: TRBD1
J: TRBJ1-2
length: 14
V: TRBV5-1
DNA: TGCGCCAGCAGTGGACAGGCCGCTAACTATGGCTACACCTTC
CDR3: CASSGQAANYGYTF

size: NA
D: NA
J: TRBJ1-1
length: 13
V: TRBV5-1
DNA: TGCGCCAGCAGACGGGTAGAGAACACTGAAGCTTTCTTT
CDR3: CASRRVENTEAFF

size: NA
D: NA
J: TRBJ2-7
length: 12
V: TRBV11-3
DNA: TGTGCCAGCAGCGCCGAGGGCCACGAGCAGTACTTC
CDR3: CASSAEGHEQYF

size: NA
D: NA
J: TRBJ2-7
length: 16
V: TRBV4-2
DNA: TGTGCCAGCAGCCCCTCTGGGGAGCGAGGGTCCTACGAGCAGTACTTC
CDR3: CASSPSGERGSYEQYF

size: NA
D: NA
J: TRBJ1-2
length: 13
V: TRBV9
DNA: TGTGCCAGCAGCGTCGGTTGGTCCGGGGGCTACACCTTC
CDR3: CASSVGWSGGYTF

size: once
D: TRBD2
J: TRBJ2-5
length: 17
V: TRBV11-3
DNA: TGTGCCAGCAGCTTAGATCGAGGACTAGCGGGGCAAGAGACCCAGTACTTC
CDR3: CASSLDRGLAGQETQYF

size: few
D: NA
J: TRBJ1-1
length: 13
V: TRBV12-3/TRBV12-4
DNA: TGTGCCAGCAGGCCAACAGCAAACACTGAAGCTTTCTTT
CDR3: CASRPTANTEAFF

size: NA
D: NA
J: TRBJ1-1
length: 12
V: TRBV12-3/TRBV12-4
DNA: TGTGCCAGCACCCCGGGGAGGGCGTTAGCTTTCTTT
CDR3: CASTPGRALAFF

size: few
D: NA
J: TRBJ1-2
length: 16
V: TRBV11-2
DNA: TGTGCCAGCAGCTTAGTGGGGGGGGATCCCTCCTATGGCTACACCTTC
CDR3: CASSLVGGDPSYGYTF

size: NA
D: NA
J: TRBJ2-5
length: 16
V: TRBV23-1
DNA: TGCGCCAGCAGTCAATCTAGAAGACAGTCATGCGAGACCCAGTACTTC
CDR3: CASSQSRRQSCETQYF

size: NA
D: NA
J: TRBJ2-3
length: 16
V: TRBV24-1
DNA: TGTGCCACCAGGGAGGGGTCGTATCCCAGCACAGATACGCAGTATTTT
CDR3: CATREGSYPSTDTQYF

size: once
D: TRBD1
J: TRBJ2-1
length: 13
V: TRBV2
DNA: TGTGCCAGCTCCCAGGGGGCAATTGATGAGCAGTTCTTC
CDR3: CASSQGAIDEQFF

size: NA
D: NA
J: TRBJ2-1
length: 17
V: TRBV30
DNA: TGTGCCTGGAGTGATCCAGAGACCCCAGGGCTCCACAATGAGCAGTTCTTC
CDR3: CAWSDPETPGLHNEQFF

size: NA
D: TRBD1
J: TRBJ1-1
length: 16
V: TRBV30
DNA: TGTGCCTGGAGTGAGTGGCAGGGGGCGTCGGACACTGAAGCTTTCTTT
CDR3: CAWSEWQGASDTEAFF

size: NA
D: TRBD2
J: TRBJ2-3
length: 16
V: TRBV15
DNA: TGTGCCACCAGCAGTGGTCAGCGGGGGGGGCAAGATACGCAGTATTTT
CDR3: CATSSGQRGGQDTQYF

size: NA
D: TRBD1
J: TRBJ1-2
length: 13
V: TRBV7-9
DNA: TGTGCCAGCAGACCCGGGACAGACTATGGCTACACCTTC
CDR3: CASRPGTDYGYTF

size: NA
D: TRBD2
J: TRBJ2-3
length: 16
V: TRBV15
DNA: TGTGCCACCAGCATTAGACTAGCGGGGGTTTCAGATACGCAGTATTTT
CDR3: CATSIRLAGVSDTQYF

size: NA
D: TRBD1
J: TRBJ2-7
length: 16
V: TRBV11-2
DNA: TGTGCCAGCAGCTTAGCACGGGACAGGGGGTCGTCCGAGCAGTACTTC
CDR3: CASSLARDRGSSEQYF

size: NA
D: TRBD1
J: TRBJ1-1
length: 11
V: TRBV5-8
DNA: TGTGCCAGCAGCTTAGGGGACAGGCGACTCTTT
CDR3: CASSLGDRRLF

size: few
D: NA
J: TRBJ1-6
length: 16
V: TRBV3-1/TRBV3-2
DNA: TGTGCCAGCAGCCAGAGCCTTATACAGGGAAATTCACCCCTCCACTTT
CDR3: CASSQSLIQGNSPLHF

size: once
D: NA
J: TRBJ2-2
length: 14
V: TRBV4-1
DNA: TGCGCCAGCAGCTTTGGACATCCGAGCGGGGAGCTGTTTTTT
CDR3: CASSFGHPSGELFF

size: NA
D: TRBD1
J: TRBJ2-2
length: 15
V: TRBV19
DNA: TGTGCCAGTAGTATCACCGGGACAGTCTTCGGGGAGCTGTTTTTT
CDR3: CASSITGTVFGELFF

size: NA
D: NA
J: TRBJ2-7
length: 13
V: TRBV25-1
DNA: TGTGCCAGCAGTGCGGGGGGCGGGTTCGAGCAGTACTTC
CDR3: CASSAGGGFEQYF

size: NA
D: TRBD1
J: TRBJ1-1
length: 14
V: TRBV4-1
DNA: TGCGCCAGCAGCAAGGCGGACAGGGGCGGTGAGGCTTTCTTT
CDR3: CASSKADRGGEAFF

size: NA
D: NA
J: TRBJ2-5
length: 14
V: TRBV2
DNA: TGTGCCAGCAGTGAACGGACAGCACAAGAGACCCAGTACTTC
CDR3: CASSERTAQETQYF

size: NA
D: TRBD1
J: TRBJ2-7
length: 13
V: TRBV24-1
DNA: TGTGCCACCAGTGACCCGGACAGGGACGAGCAGTACTTC
CDR3: CATSDPDRDEQYF

size: once
D: NA
J: TRBJ2-7
length: 14
V: TRBV5-5
DNA: TGTGCCAGCAGCTTGGGATCCGGGGCCTACGAGCAGTACTTC
CDR3: CASSLGSGAYEQYF

size: NA
D: TRBD1
J: TRBJ1-2
length: 15
V: TRBV6-5
DNA: TGTGCCAGCAGTCCGCGACAGGGGTACTTCGGGGGCTACACCTTC
CDR3: CASSPRQGYFGGYTF